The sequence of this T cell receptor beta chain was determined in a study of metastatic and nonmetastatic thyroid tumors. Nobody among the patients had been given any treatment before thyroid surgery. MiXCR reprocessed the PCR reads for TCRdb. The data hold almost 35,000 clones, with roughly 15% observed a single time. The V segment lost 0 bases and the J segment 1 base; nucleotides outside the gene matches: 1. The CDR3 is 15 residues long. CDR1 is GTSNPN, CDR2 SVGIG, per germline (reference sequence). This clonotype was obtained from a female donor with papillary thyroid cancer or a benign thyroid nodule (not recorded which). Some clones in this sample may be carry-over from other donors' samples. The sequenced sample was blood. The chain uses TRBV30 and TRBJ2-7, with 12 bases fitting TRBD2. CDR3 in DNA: TGTGCCTGGAGTGTGGGGACTAGCGGGTCCTACGAGCAGTACTTC. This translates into CAWSVGTSGSYEQYF.